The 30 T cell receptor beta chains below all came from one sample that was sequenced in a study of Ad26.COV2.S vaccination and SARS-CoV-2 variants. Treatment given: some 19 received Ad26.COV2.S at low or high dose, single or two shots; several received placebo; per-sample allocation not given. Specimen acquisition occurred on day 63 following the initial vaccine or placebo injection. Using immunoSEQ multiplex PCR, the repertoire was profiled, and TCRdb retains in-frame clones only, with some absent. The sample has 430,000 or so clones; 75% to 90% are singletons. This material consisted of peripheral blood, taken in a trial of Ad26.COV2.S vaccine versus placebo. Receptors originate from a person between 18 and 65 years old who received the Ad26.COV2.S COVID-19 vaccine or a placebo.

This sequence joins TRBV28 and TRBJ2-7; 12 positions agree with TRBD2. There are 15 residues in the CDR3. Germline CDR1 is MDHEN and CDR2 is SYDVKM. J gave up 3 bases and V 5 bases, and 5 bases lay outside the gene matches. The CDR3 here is CASSPSGRGGYEQYV. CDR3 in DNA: TGTGCCAGCAGTCCTAGCGGGAGGGGAGGCTACGAGCAGTACGTC.

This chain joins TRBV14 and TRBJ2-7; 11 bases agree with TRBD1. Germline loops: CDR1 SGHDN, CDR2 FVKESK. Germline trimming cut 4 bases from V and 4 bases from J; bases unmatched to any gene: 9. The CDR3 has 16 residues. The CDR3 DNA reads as TGTGCCAGCAGCCTTGTAACCGGGACAGGGGGGTACGAGCAGTACTTC. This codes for CASSLVTGTGGYEQYF.

The chain's CDR3 is CASRPDPSGDPNEKLFF. DNA of the CDR3: TGTGCCAGCAGACCAGACCCCTCCGGGGACCCTAATGAAAAACTGTTTTTT. This chain links TRBV7-9 with TRBJ1-4; a possible D gene is TRBD1 (5 bases). Trimming took off 6 bases at V and 3 bases at J, with 20 bases between the two ends. Germline V CDR1 and CDR2: SEHNR, FQNEAQ (reference sequence). The CDR3 runs 17 residues.

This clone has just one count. The CDR3 sequence is CASSQLAGWEETQYF. Written as DNA, the CDR3 is TGCGCCAGCAGCCAATTGGCGGGATGGGAAGAGACCCAGTACTTC. The rearrangement uses TRBV4-1 and TRBJ2-5; perhaps TRBD2 as D (6 bases). V lost 2 bases and J 3 bases, leaving 13 bases between the germline ends. This CDR3 spans 15 amino acids. Germline CDR1 and CDR2: MGHRA and YSYEKL.

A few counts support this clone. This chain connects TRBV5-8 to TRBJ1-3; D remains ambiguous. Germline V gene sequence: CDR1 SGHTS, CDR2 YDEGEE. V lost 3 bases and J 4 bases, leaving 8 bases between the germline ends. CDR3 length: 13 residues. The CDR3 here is CASSWETGNTIYF. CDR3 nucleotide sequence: TGTGCCAGCAGCTGGGAGACAGGAAACACCATATATTTT.

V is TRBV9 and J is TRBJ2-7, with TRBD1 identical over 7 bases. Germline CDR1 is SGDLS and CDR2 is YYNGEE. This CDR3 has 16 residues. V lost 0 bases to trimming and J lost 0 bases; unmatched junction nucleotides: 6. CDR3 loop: CASSVEPGQSSYEQYF. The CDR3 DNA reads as TGTGCCAGCAGCGTAGAGCCGGGACAGAGCTCCTACGAGCAGTACTTC.

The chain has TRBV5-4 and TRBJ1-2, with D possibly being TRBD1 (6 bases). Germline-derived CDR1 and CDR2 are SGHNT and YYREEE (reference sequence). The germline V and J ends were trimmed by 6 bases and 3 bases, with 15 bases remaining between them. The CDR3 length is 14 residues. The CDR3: CASIDPTGYYGYTF. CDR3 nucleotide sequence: TGTGCCAGCATCGACCCTACAGGGTACTATGGCTACACCTTC.

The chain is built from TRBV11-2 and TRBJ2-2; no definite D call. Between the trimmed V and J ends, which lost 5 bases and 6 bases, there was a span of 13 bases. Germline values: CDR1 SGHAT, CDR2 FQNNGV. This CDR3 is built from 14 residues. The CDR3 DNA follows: TGTGCCAGCAGCCCCCCGACAAGGGCCGGGGAGCTGTTTTTT. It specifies CASSPPTRAGELFF.

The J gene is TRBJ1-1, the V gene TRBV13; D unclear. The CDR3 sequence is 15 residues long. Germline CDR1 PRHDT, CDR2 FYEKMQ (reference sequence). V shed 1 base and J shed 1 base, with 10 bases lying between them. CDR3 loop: CASSLDVGKNTEAFF. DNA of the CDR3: TGTGCCAGCAGCTTAGATGTGGGCAAGAACACTGAAGCTTTCTTT.

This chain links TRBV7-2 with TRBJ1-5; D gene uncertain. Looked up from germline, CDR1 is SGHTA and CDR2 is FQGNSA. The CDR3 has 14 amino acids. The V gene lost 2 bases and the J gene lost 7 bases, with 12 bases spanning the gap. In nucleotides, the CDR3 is TGTGCCAGCAGCTTAAACCGGGTGGGGCAGCCCCAGCATTTT. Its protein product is CASSLNRVGQPQHF.

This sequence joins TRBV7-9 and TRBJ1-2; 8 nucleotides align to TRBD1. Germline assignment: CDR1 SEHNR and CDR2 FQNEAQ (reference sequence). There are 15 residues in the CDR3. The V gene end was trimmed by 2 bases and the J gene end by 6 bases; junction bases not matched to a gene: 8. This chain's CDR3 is CASSLLDRVADGYTF. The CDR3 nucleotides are TGTGCCAGCAGCTTACTGGACAGGGTAGCTGATGGCTACACCTTC.

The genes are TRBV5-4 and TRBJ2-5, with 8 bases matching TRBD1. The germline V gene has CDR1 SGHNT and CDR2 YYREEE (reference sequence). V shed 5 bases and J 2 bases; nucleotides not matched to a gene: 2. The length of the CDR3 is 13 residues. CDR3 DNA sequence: TGTGCCAGCAGACGGGACAGGCAAGAGACCCAGTACTTC. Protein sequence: CASRRDRQETQYF.

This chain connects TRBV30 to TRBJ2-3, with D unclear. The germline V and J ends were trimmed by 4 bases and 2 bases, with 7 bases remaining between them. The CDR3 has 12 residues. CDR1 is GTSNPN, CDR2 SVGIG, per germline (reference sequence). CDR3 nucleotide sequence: TGTGCCTGGACCAAGTACACAGATACGCAGTATTTT. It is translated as CAWTKYTDTQYF.

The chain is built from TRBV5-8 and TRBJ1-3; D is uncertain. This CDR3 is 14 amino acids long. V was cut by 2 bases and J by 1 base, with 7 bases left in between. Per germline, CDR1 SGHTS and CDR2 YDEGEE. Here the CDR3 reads CASSFLGSGNTIYF. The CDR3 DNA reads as TGTGCCAGCAGCTTCTTGGGGTCTGGAAACACCATATATTTT.

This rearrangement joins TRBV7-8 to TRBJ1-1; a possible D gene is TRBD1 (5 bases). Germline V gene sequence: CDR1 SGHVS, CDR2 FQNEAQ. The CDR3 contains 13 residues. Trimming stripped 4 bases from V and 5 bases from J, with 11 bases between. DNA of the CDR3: TGTGCCAGCAGCTCCGGGGGTCGAACTGAAGCTTTCTTT. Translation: CASSSGGRTEAFF.

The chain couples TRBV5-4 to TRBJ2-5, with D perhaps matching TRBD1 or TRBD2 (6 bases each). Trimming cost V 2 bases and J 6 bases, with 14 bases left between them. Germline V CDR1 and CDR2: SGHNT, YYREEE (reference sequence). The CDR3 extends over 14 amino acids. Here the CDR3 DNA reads TGTGCCAGCAGCTTCCGGGGGCTAGGGCAGACCCAGTACTTC. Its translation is CASSFRGLGQTQYF.

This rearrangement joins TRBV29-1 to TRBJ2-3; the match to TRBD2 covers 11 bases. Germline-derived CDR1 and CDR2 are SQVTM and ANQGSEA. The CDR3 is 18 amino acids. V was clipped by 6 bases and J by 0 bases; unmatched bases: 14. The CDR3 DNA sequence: TGCAGCGTCGGAGGGGGTCTAGCGGGAGGCACCAGCACAGATACGCAGTATTTT. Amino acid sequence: CSVGGGLAGGTSTDTQYF.

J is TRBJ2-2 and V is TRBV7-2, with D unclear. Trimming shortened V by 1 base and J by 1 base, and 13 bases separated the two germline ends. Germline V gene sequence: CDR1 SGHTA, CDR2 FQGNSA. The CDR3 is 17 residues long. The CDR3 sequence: CASSLVVLVVNTGELFF. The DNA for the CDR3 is TGTGCCAGCAGCTTAGTTGTTTTGGTCGTGAACACCGGGGAGCTGTTTTTT.

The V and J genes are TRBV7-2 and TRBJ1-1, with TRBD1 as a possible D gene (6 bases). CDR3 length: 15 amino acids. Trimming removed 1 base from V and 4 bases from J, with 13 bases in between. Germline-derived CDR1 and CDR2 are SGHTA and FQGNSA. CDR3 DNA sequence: TGTGCCAGCAGCTTAGACAGGGCGATAGCCACTGAAGCTTTCTTT. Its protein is CASSLDRAIATEAFF.

The CDR3 protein is CASSWEGGLTQETQYF. The CDR3 bases are TGTGCCAGCAGCTGGGAGGGCGGGCTAACACAAGAGACCCAGTACTTC. The chain couples TRBV7-2 to TRBJ2-5, with 7 positions matching TRBD2. The junction had 10 bases not matched to a gene; V was cut back by 4 bases and J by 2 bases. The CDR3 is 16 residues long. Germline V gene sequence: CDR1 SGHTA, CDR2 FQGNSA.

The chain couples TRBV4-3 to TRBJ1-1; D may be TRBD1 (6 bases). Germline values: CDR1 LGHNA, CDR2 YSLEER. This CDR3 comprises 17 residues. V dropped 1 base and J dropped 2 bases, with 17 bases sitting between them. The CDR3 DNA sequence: TGCGCCAGCAGCCAAGTGGGGGGTCCGGGACACAACACTGAAGCTTTCTTT. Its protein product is CASSQVGGPGHNTEAFF.

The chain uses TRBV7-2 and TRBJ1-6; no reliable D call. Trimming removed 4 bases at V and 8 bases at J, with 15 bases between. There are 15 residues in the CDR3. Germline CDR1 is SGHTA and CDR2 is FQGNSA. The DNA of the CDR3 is TGTGCCAGCAGCTCCCGTGAAGTTAGGGATTCACCCCTCCACTTT. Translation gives CASSSREVRDSPLHF.

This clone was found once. This CDR3 reads CASSPSFSKTQYF. CDR3 bases: TGTGCCAGCTCACCAAGTTTCAGTAAGACCCAGTACTTC. The V call is TRBV18, the J call TRBJ2-5; D gene uncertain. The CDR3 length is 13 residues. Germline CDR1 KGHSH, CDR2 LQKENI. Deletions cut 2 bases from V and 6 bases from J, with 10 bases between.

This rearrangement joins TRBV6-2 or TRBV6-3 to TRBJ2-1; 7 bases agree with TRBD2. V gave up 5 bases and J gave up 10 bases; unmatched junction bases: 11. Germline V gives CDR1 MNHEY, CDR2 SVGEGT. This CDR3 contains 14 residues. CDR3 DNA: TGTGCCAGCAGTCCCCGGGGGGAAGGTCGAGAGCAGTTCTTC. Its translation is CASSPRGEGREQFF.

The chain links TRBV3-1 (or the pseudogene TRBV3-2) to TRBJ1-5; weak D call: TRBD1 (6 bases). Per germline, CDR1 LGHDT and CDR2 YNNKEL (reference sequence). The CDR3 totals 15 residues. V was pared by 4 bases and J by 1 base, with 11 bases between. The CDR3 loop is CASSLAGVSNQPQHF. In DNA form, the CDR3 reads TGTGCCAGCAGCCTGGCAGGGGTGAGCAATCAGCCCCAGCATTTT.

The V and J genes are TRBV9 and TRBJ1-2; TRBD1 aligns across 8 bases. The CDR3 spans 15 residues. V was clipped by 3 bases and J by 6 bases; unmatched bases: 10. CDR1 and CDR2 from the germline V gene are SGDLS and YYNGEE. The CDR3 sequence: CASSEGTGDNDGYTF. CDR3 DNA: TGTGCCAGCAGCGAAGGGACAGGCGACAACGATGGCTACACCTTC.

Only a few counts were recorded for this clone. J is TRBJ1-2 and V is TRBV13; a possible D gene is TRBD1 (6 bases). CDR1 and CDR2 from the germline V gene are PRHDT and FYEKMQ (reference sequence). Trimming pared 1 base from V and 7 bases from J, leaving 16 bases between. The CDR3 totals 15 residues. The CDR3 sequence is CASSLETGDIRGYTF. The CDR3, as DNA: TGTGCCAGCAGCTTAGAGACAGGAGACATTCGTGGCTACACCTTC.

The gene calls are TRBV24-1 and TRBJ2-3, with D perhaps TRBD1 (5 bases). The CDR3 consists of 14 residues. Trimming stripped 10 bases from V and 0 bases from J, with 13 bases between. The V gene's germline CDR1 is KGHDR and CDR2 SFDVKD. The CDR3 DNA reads TGTGCCACGACTGACAGCTCAAGCACAGATACGCAGTATTTT. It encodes CATTDSSSTDTQYF.

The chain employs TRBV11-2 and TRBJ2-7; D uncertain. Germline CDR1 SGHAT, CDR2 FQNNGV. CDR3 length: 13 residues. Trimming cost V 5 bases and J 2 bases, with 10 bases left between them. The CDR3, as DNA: TGTGCCAGCAGCGTCGGTACCCCCTACGAGCAGTACGTC. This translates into CASSVGTPYEQYV.

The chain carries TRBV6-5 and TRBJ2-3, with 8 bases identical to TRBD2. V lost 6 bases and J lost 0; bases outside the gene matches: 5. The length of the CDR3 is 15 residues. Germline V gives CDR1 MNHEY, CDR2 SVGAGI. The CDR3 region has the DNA TGTGCCAGCAGGTTTAGCGGGGTTAGCACAGATACGCAGTATTTT. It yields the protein CASRFSGVSTDTQYF.